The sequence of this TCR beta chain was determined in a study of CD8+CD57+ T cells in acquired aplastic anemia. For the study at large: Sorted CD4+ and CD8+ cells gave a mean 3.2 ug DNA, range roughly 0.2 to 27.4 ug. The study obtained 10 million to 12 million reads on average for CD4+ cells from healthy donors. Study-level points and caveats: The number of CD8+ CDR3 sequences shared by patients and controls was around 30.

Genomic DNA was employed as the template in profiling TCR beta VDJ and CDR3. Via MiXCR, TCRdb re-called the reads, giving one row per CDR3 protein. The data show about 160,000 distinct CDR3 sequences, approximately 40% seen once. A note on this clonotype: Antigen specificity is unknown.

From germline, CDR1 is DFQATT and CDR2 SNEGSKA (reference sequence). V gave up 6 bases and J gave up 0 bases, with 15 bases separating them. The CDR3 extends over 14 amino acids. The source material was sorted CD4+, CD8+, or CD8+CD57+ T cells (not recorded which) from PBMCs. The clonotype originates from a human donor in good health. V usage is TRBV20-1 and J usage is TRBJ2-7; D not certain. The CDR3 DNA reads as TGCAGTGCCAAGGGCGCCCCGTTCTCCTACGAGCAGTACTTC. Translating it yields CSAKGAPFSYEQYF.